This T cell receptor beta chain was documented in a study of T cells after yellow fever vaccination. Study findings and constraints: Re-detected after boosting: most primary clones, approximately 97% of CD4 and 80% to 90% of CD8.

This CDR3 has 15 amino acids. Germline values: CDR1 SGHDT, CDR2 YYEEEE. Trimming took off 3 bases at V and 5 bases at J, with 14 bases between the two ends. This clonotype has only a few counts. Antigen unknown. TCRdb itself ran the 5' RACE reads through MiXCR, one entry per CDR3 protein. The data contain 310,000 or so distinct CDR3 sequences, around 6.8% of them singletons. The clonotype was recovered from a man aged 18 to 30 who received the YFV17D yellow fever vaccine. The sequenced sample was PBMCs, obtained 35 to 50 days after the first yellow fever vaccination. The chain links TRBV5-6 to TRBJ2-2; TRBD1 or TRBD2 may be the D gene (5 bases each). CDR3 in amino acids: CASSWGTVGTGELFF. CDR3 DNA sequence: TGTGCCAGCAGCTGGGGGACGGTGGGAACCGGGGAGCTGTTTTTT.